Below are 6 T cell receptor beta chains sequenced from a single sample in a study of ipilimumab plus nivolumab after autologous stem cell transplantation. Generated by immunoSEQ multiplex PCR, the TCRdb table keeps only in-frame clones and is missing some. The sample includes 4,500 to 6,000 clones, around 71% of them seen just once. The input for sequencing was PBMCs, taken in a trial of ipilimumab plus nivolumab as post-transplant consolidation. The origin of the receptors is a male donor with multiple myeloma.

This clone was counted only a few times. The CDR3 here is CASRGGGYMTQYF. DNA for the CDR3: TGTGCCTCCCGCGGGGGGGGTTACATGACCCAGTACTTC. The chain joins TRBV7-8 to TRBJ2-5, with 9 bases matching TRBD2. Germline trimming cut 11 bases from V and 7 bases from J; bases unmatched to any gene: 11. CDR1 SGHVS and CDR2 FQNEAQ come from the germline V gene. CDR3 length equals 13 residues.

The gene calls are TRBV6-1 and TRBJ2-7; D is undetermined. CDR3 length: 15 amino acids. The germline V gene encodes CDR1 MNHNS and CDR2 SASEGT. V dropped 4 bases and J dropped 0 bases, with 13 bases sitting between them. CDR3 protein: CASSVYTRPSYEQYF. CDR3 nucleotides: TGTGCCAGCAGTGTTTATACTCGTCCCTCCTACGAGCAGTACTTC.

This clone occurred once. The gene calls are TRBV18 and TRBJ2-2; D is unclear. CDR1 is KGHSH, CDR2 LQKENI, per germline. The CDR3 runs to 15 residues. Trimming took off 3 bases at V and 6 bases at J, with 14 bases between the two ends. CDR3 coding DNA: TGTGCCAGCTCACCGTCGGTATCTGGGGCCGGGGAGCTGTTTTTT. Amino acid sequence: CASSPSVSGAGELFF.

The rearrangement uses TRBV2 and TRBJ2-5; 8 nucleotides line up with TRBD2. The DNA end favors TRBJ2-7, so the J call may be wrong. The V gene's germline CDR1 is SNHLY and CDR2 FYNNEI. The CDR3 is 13 residues long. CDR3 protein: CASKSGTSYEQYF. The CDR3 bases are TGTGCCAGCAAATCAGGGACTAGCTACGAGCAGTACTTC.

The chain links TRBV21-1 to TRBJ1-5. TRBV21-1 is described as a pseudogene. This CDR3 spans 15 amino acids. CDR3: CASSQDLGGNQPQHF. In DNA form, the CDR3 reads TGTGCCAGCAGCCAAGATCTGGGTGGCAATCAGCCCCAGCATTTT.

By share, this clone ranks as large. CDR3: CASILSSGETQYF. The CDR3 coding sequence is TGTGCCAGCATCCTATCTAGCGGAGAGACCCAGTACTTC. This sequence joins TRBV7-9 and TRBJ2-5, with 7 nucleotides matching TRBD2. V shed 7 bases and J 4 bases; nucleotides not matched to a gene: 6. Germline CDR1 SEHNR, CDR2 FQNEAQ (reference sequence). The CDR3 is made up of 13 amino acids.